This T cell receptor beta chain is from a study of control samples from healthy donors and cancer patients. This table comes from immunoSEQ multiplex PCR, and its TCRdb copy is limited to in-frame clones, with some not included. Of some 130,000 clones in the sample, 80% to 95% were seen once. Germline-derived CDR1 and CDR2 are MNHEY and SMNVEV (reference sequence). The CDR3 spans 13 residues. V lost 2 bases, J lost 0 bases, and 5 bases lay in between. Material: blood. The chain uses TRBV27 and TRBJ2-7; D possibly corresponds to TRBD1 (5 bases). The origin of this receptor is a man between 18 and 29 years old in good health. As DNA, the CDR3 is TGTGCCAGCAGTTTAGGGGCCTCCTACGAGCAGTACTTC. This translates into CASSLGASYEQYF.